This passage covers 4 T cell receptor beta chains from one sample sequenced in a study of cytomegalovirus exposure and HLA in healthy donors. It was with 60 Vbeta and 13 Jbeta primers that the PCR ran. This table comes from immunoSEQ multiplex PCR, and its TCRdb copy is limited to in-frame clones, with some not included. The sample yields about 100,000 clones, around 85% seen once. Sequenced: PBMCs. The receptors shown here come from a middle-aged man in good health and CMV-seropositive.

The chain employs TRBV2 and TRBJ2-3; possible D gene TRBD2, 6 bases. V lost 5 bases, J lost 3 bases, and 9 bases lay in between. CDR3 length equals 13 residues. The V gene's germline CDR1 is SNHLY and CDR2 FYNNEI. CDR3 sequence reads: CASSLRGTDTQYF. The DNA of the CDR3 is TGTGCCAGCAGTCTTCGGGGGACAGATACGCAGTATTTT.

This chain connects TRBV6-4 to TRBJ1-5; D is perhaps TRBD1 (6 bases). The germline CDR1 and CDR2 sequences are MRHNA and SNTAGT. Trimming stripped 3 bases from V and 4 bases from J, with 10 bases between. This CDR3 contains 14 residues. CDR3 DNA: TGTGCCAGCAGTGAATTTCAGGGGAATCAGCCCCAGCATTTT. Protein: CASSEFQGNQPQHF.

The chain has TRBV18 and TRBJ1-3; tentative D call: TRBD1 (6 bases). The CDR3 contains 15 residues. V was trimmed by 3 bases and J by 1 base, leaving 10 bases between them. Looked up from germline, CDR1 is KGHSH and CDR2 is LQKENI. CDR3 loop: CASSPGAPSGNTIYF. CDR3 DNA sequence: TGTGCCAGCTCACCGGGGGCTCCTTCTGGAAACACCATATATTTT. Filled out from reference TRBV18 and TRBJ1-3, the complete variable domain reads NAGVMQNPRHLVRRRGQEARLRCSPMKGHSHVYWYRQLPEEGLKFMVYLQKENIIDESGMPKERFSAEFPKEGPSILRIQQVVRGDSAAYFCASSPGAPSGNTIYFGEGSWLTVV.

In this sample, this clone turned up once. The chain recombines TRBV29-1 with TRBJ2-2; D possibly corresponds to TRBD2 (6 bases). CDR1 is SQVTM, CDR2 ANQGSEA, per germline. The CDR3 covers 12 residues. The V gene lost 4 bases and the J gene lost 11 bases, with 14 bases spanning the gap. CDR3 residues: CSVGGVAGELFF. CDR3 in DNA: TGCAGCGTTGGCGGGGTAGCTGGAGAGCTGTTTTTT.